This T cell receptor beta chain came from a study of cytotoxic CD8 clonotypes in ibrutinib-treated CLL. Study information: Of the patients, about a dozen were relapsed/refractory, approximately 15 treatment-naive and 17 to 18 IGHV unmutated.

Germline V gives CDR1 MNHEY, CDR2 SVGAGI. This CDR3 has 16 amino acids. V lost 1 base and J lost 6, with 15 bases in between. Notes on this clone: The antigen is undetermined.

The protocol was immunoSEQ multiplex PCR, while the TCRdb copy is restricted to in-frame clones and leaves out a portion. This table holds 20,000 to 30,000 clones, more than 65% found once. Whole-study results and caveats: Clonality showed a rise at ibrutinib response that reversed toward baseline at progression. Public clonotypes occurred uncommonly; on treatment, they contracted or remained stable.

This chain connects TRBV6-5 to TRBJ2-2; D is unclear. This receptor was obtained from a human donor with chronic lymphocytic leukemia. Sample: PBMCs, taken after 12 months of ibrutinib treatment. In nucleotides, the CDR3 is TGTGCCAGCAGTTACTGGTCGGGCTTTCTCGCCGGGGAGCTGTTTTTT. It encodes CASSYWSGFLAGELFF.